Listed here are 25 T cell receptor beta chains from one sample, sequenced in a study of cytomegalovirus exposure and HLA in healthy donors (dated by TCRdb to about 2017). Receptor libraries were prepared by the immunoSEQ multiplex PCR assay. For the multiplex PCR, a mixture combining 60 forward primers for TCR Vbeta segments and 13 reverse primers for TCR Jbeta segments was used. TCRdb mirrors the immuneACCESS table, restricted to in-frame sequences. Some clones are absent from its copies; in checked studies, under half trace to an unresolved V gene, and the reason for the others is unknown. The sample profile shows tens of thousands of clones; less than 80% of them were found once. Around a fifth of the sample is taken by the ten largest. The source material was PBMCs. Receptor source: a woman between 50 and 59 years old in good health and CMV-seropositive.

The V and J genes are TRBV5-6 and TRBJ1-2; TRBD1 matches at 7 bases. The ends lost 2 bases at V and 6 bases at J; junction bases unmatched: 10. The CDR3 has 15 residues. Germline loops: CDR1 SGHDT, CDR2 YYEEEE. The CDR3, as DNA: TGTGCCAGCAGCTTATACCAGGGGGAAGTGGATGGCTACACCTTC. This encodes CASSLYQGEVDGYTF.

V usage is TRBV25-1 and J usage is TRBJ2-7; tentative D call: TRBD1 (7 bases). The CDR3 has 14 amino acids. Deletions cut 3 bases from V and 7 bases from J, with 16 bases between. Germline V CDR1 and CDR2: MGHDK, SYGVNS. CDR3 residues: CASSETGSGEEQYF. The CDR3 bases are TGTGCCAGCAGTGAGACAGGGTCGGGGGAAGAGCAGTACTTC.

V and J are TRBV2 and TRBJ2-3, with 13 bases that match TRBD2. Germline CDR1 reads SNHLY; CDR2 reads FYNNEI. V lost 6 bases to trimming and J lost 4 bases; unmatched junction nucleotides: 4. This CDR3 has 15 residues. CDR3 DNA: TGTGCCAGCAGGCGACTAGCGGGGGGCCCAGATACGCAGTATTTT. It specifies CASRRLAGGPDTQYF.

This clone has a handful of counts. This chain joins TRBV6-5 and TRBJ2-1, with 9 bases lining up with TRBD1. Germline trimming cut 0 bases from V and 5 bases from J; bases unmatched to any gene: 2. The CDR3 is made up of 15 amino acids. Germline V gene data show CDR1 as MNHEY and CDR2 as SVGAGI. The CDR3 loop is CASSYSGQGNNEQFF. The CDR3, as DNA: TGTGCCAGCAGTTACTCTGGACAGGGGAACAATGAGCAGTTCTTC.

The chain joins TRBV28 to TRBJ2-1; the match to TRBD2 covers 7 bases. V dropped 10 bases and J dropped 3; count of bases not matched to a gene: 9. The CDR3 loop spans 14 amino acids. Germline V gives CDR1 MDHEN, CDR2 SYDVKM. CDR3 in amino acids: CATESGVFYNEQFF. The CDR3 region has the DNA TGTGCCACCGAAAGCGGGGTCTTCTACAATGAGCAGTTCTTC.

The chain is built from TRBV5-1 and TRBJ2-1; D possibly corresponds to TRBD2 (6 bases). V was shortened by 4 bases and J by 1 base, with 15 bases between the two germline ends. The length of the CDR3 is 16 residues. Germline V gives CDR1 SGHRS, CDR2 YFSETQ. CDR3 DNA: TGCGCCAGCAGCCGCAGCGGGTCCCCTTCCTACAATGAGCAGTTCTTC. Its protein product is CASSRSGSPSYNEQFF.

J is TRBJ2-2 and V is TRBV19; 10 nucleotides match TRBD2. Germline lookup yields CDR1 LNHDA and CDR2 SQIVND (reference sequence). V lost 7 bases and J lost 2; bases outside the gene matches: 22. The CDR3 loop spans 21 amino acids. The CDR3 sequence is CASMLLVVAGGHEINTGELFF. The DNA of the CDR3 is TGTGCCAGTATGCTCTTAGTAGTAGCGGGGGGCCACGAGATTAACACCGGGGAGCTGTTTTTT. The entire variable domain, with the rest obtained from reference TRBV19 and TRBJ2-2, is as follows: DGGITQSPKYLFRKEGQNVTLSCEQNLNHDAMYWYRQDPGQGLRLIYYSQIVNDFQKGDIAEGYSVSREKKESFPLTVTSAQKNPTAFYLCASMLLVVAGGHEINTGELFFGEGSRLTVL.

The CDR3 DNA sequence: TGTGCCAGCACCCGGGACATGAACACTGAAGCTTTCTTT. Its protein product is CASTRDMNTEAFF. The chain joins TRBV28 to TRBJ1-1; D perhaps matches TRBD1 (6 bases). CDR3 size: 13 residues. Trimming removed 7 bases from V and 0 bases from J, with 9 bases in between. Germline V gives CDR1 MDHEN, CDR2 SYDVKM.

This chain joins TRBV4-2 and TRBJ2-7, with 7 bases identical to TRBD1. After removal of 0 bases from V and 2 bases from J, the junction contained 4 bases not matched to a gene. This CDR3 is 15 amino acids long. The germline gives CDR1 LGHNA, CDR2 YNFKEQ. The CDR3 reads CASSQDGQGAYEQYF. The CDR3 bases are TGTGCCAGCAGCCAAGATGGCCAGGGGGCCTACGAGCAGTACTTC.

The chain combines TRBV2 with TRBJ1-5; the D gene is possibly TRBD1 (5 bases). This CDR3 is 15 amino acids long. With 7 bases removed from V and 1 base from J, the gap between germline ends came to 14 bases. Germline V gives CDR1 SNHLY, CDR2 FYNNEI. CDR3 sequence (DNA): TGTGCCAGCACCGAAGGAGGGGTAAGCAATCAGCCCCAGCATTTT. Translation gives CASTEGGVSNQPQHF.

The chain employs TRBV25-1 and TRBJ1-2; the D gene is possibly TRBD1 (6 bases). Germline CDR1 and CDR2: MGHDK and SYGVNS. The CDR3 is made up of 14 amino acids. Trimming took off 2 bases at V and 3 bases at J, with 10 bases between the two ends. CDR3 sequence: CASSEGGGYYGYTF. The CDR3 DNA follows: TGTGCCAGCAGTGAAGGGGGCGGCTACTATGGCTACACCTTC.

V and J are TRBV5-6 and TRBJ2-3; no clear D gene. The CDR3 loop spans 12 amino acids. The ends were cut back, 4 bases at V and 4 bases at J, with 7 bases in the middle. From germline, CDR1 is SGHDT and CDR2 YYEEEE. The CDR3 spells CASSPQSDTQYF. The CDR3 DNA reads TGTGCCAGCAGCCCCCAGTCAGATACGCAGTATTTT.

This clone came up a few times. The gene calls are TRBV5-4 and TRBJ1-6; D is unresolved. Trimming stripped 0 bases from V and 6 bases from J, with 10 bases between. The length of the CDR3 is 15 residues. Germline V gives CDR1 SGHNT, CDR2 YYREEE (reference sequence). The CDR3 sequence: CASSLEAGVNSPLHF. DNA for the CDR3: TGTGCCAGCAGCTTGGAGGCCGGGGTTAATTCACCCCTCCACTTT.

The rearrangement uses TRBV5-1 and TRBJ1-4; 11 nucleotides align to TRBD1. The length of the CDR3 is 15 residues. The germline gives CDR1 SGHRS, CDR2 YFSETQ. V lost 4 bases to trimming and J lost 8 bases; unmatched junction nucleotides: 7. CDR3 DNA: TGCGCCAGCAGCGTCGAGGGACAGGGGGGCGAAAAACTGTTTTTT. Amino acids: CASSVEGQGGEKLFF.

The chain links TRBV6-6 to TRBJ1-4; D unclear. There are 15 residues in the CDR3. The germline V gene encodes CDR1 MNHNY and CDR2 SVGAGI (reference sequence). V was trimmed by 2 bases and J by 8 bases, leaving 15 bases between them. The CDR3 nucleotides are TGTGCCAGCAGTTACGCGACGGGATTTCAGGAAAAACTGTTTTTT. Its translation is CASSYATGFQEKLFF.

In this sample, this clone turned up a few times. The rearrangement links TRBV28 to TRBJ1-2, with TRBD1 as a possible D gene (6 bases). The CDR3 sequence is 16 residues long. Germline loops: CDR1 MDHEN, CDR2 SYDVKM. V was cut by 2 bases and J by 4 bases, with 17 bases left in between. The CDR3 nucleotides are TGTGCCAGCAGTTTAGACAGAGGGGGGGGTGGCTATGGCTACACCTTC. The encoded protein is CASSLDRGGGGYGYTF.

The chain recombines TRBV5-6 with TRBJ1-1; 8 bases match TRBD1. The trim removed 3 bases at V and 6 bases at J, leaving 16 bases unmatched. Per the germline V gene, CDR1 is SGHDT and CDR2 is YYEEEE. The CDR3 runs to 17 residues. The CDR3 coding sequence is TGTGCCAGCAGCTCCCGGGGGACTAGCAGGGGGCTGGCTGAAGCTTTCTTT. Translation gives CASSSRGTSRGLAEAFF. The complete variable domain, with remaining parts taken from reference TRBV5-6 and TRBJ1-1, reads DAGVTQSPTHLIKTRGQQVTLRCSPKSGHDTVSWYQQALGQGPQFIFQYYEEEERQRGNFPDRFSGHQFPNYSSELNVNALLLGDSALYLCASSSRGTSRGLAEAFFGQGTRLTVV.

The rearrangement links TRBV6-1 to TRBJ1-2; 9 bases map to TRBD1. V shed 0 bases, J shed 7 bases, and the junction held 12 bases outside the gene matches. This CDR3 is built from 17 residues. Germline V gene lookup returns CDR1 MNHNS and CDR2 SASEGT. CDR3: CASSEALPGTGRGGYTF. The CDR3 DNA follows: TGTGCCAGCAGTGAAGCGCTTCCAGGGACAGGGAGAGGTGGCTACACCTTC.

This clone appeared a few times. The V and J genes are TRBV28 and TRBJ2-7; D remains unclear. The CDR3 sequence is 13 residues long. CDR1 and CDR2 from the germline V gene are MDHEN and SYDVKM. Trimming took off 3 bases at V and 2 bases at J, with 8 bases between the two ends. CDR3 amino acids: CASSFSLAYEQYF. For the CDR3, the DNA is TGTGCCAGCAGTTTCAGTCTAGCCTACGAGCAGTACTTC.

V usage is TRBV7-9 and J usage is TRBJ1-1; D is unclear. Germline assignment: CDR1 SEHNR and CDR2 FQNEAQ (reference sequence). The ends were cut back, 10 bases at V and 1 base at J, with 16 bases in the middle. This CDR3 is built from 14 residues. The CDR3 DNA follows: TGTGCCACCACCCAGGTGGGCGCGAACACTGAAGCTTTCTTT. Protein: CATTQVGANTEAFF.

The chain joins TRBV9 to TRBJ2-1; the D gene is possibly TRBD2 (6 bases). Germline V gene lookup returns CDR1 SGDLS and CDR2 YYNGEE. Trimming took 2 bases from V and 4 from J, leaving 13 bases between them. CDR3 length: 15 amino acids. CDR3: CASSVGTGIYNEQFF. The CDR3 DNA is TGTGCCAGCAGCGTCGGGACTGGAATATACAATGAGCAGTTCTTC.

V gene TRBV6-6 combines with J gene TRBJ1-2, with TRBD1 as a possible D gene (5 bases). The germline CDR1 and CDR2 sequences are MNHNY and SVGAGI (reference sequence). Trimming stripped 0 bases from V and 4 bases from J, with 12 bases between. The CDR3 totals 15 residues. CDR3 sequence: CASSYSSRGSYGYTF. CDR3 DNA sequence: TGTGCCAGCAGTTACTCCTCCCGGGGGTCCTATGGCTACACCTTC.

J is TRBJ1-4 and V is TRBV2; the D is unclear. Per germline, CDR1 SNHLY and CDR2 FYNNEI. The CDR3 has 19 residues. Trimming cost V 2 bases and J 0 bases, with 19 bases left between them. CDR3: CASSETSLFLGATNEKLFF. The DNA of the CDR3 is TGTGCCAGCAGTGAAACTAGTCTTTTTTTGGGAGCAACTAATGAAAAACTGTTTTTT.

In its sample, this clone was seen a few times. This rearrangement joins TRBV7-2 to TRBJ2-1, with 7 bases lining up with TRBD2. The germline gives CDR1 SGHTA, CDR2 FQGNSA. V lost 8 bases, J lost 6 bases, and 4 bases stayed unmatched. The CDR3 extends over 12 amino acids. Written as DNA, the CDR3 is TGTGCCAGCGGCGGGGGAACCAATGAGCAGTTCTTC. This translates into CASGGGTNEQFF. Combining the CDR3 with reference TRBV7-2 and TRBJ2-1 gives the whole variable domain GAGVSQSPSNKVTEKGKDVELRCDPISGHTALYWYRQSLGQGLEFLIYFQGNSAPDKSGLPSDRFSAERTGGSVSTLTIQRTQQEDSAVYLCASGGGTNEQFFGPGTRLTVL.

The chain recombines TRBV7-9 with TRBJ1-1; D remains unclear. V was trimmed by 5 bases and J by 2 bases, leaving 15 bases between them. The CDR3 sequence is 15 residues long. Per germline, CDR1 SEHNR and CDR2 FQNEAQ (reference sequence). DNA for the CDR3: TGTGCCAGCAGCCCCAACGCGGAGTTTAACACTGAAGCTTTCTTT. It yields the protein CASSPNAEFNTEAFF. The entire variable domain, with the rest obtained from reference TRBV7-9 and TRBJ1-1, is as follows: DTGVSQNPRHKITKRGQNVTFRCDPISEHNRLYWYRQTLGQGPEFLTYFQNEAQLEKSRLLSDRFSAERPKGSFSTLEIQRTEQGDSAMYLCASSPNAEFNTEAFFGQGTRLTVV.